This T cell receptor beta chain was obtained from a study of blood T cell repertoires in COVID-19. V lost 1 base and J 1 base, leaving 8 bases between the germline ends. The CDR3 length is 14 residues. The germline gives CDR1 SNHLY, CDR2 FYNNEI. Clones were sequenced by immunoSEQ multiplex PCR, and TCRdb holds only the in-frame ones, with some missing. The table records about 180,000 clones, approximately 79% of them present only once. The clonotype comes from a woman aged 70-85 years with acute or convalescent COVID-19. Sequenced input: peripheral blood. The V call is TRBV2, the J call TRBJ2-7; D is ambiguous. The CDR3, as DNA: TGTGCCAGCAGTGAAGGGCTTCCATCCTACGAGCAGTACTTC. It codes for CASSEGLPSYEQYF.